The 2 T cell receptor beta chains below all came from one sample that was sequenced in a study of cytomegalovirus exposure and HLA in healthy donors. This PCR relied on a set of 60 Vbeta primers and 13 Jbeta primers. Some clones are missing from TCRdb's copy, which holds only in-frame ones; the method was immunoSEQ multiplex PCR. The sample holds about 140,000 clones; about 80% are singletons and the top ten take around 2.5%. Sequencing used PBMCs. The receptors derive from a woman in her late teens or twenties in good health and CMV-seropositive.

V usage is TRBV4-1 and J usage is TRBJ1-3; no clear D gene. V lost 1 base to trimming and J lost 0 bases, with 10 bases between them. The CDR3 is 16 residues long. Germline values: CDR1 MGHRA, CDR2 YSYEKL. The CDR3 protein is CASSQGRSSSGNTIYF. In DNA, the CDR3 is TGCGCCAGCAGCCAAGGTCGGAGCAGCTCTGGAAACACCATATATTTT.

Written as DNA, the CDR3 is TGTGCCAGCAGCCAACAGGGGATTGGCGAGCAGTACTTC. It encodes CASSQQGIGEQYF. The rearrangement uses TRBV5-5 and TRBJ2-7; 7 nucleotides agree with TRBD1. Germline V gene sequence: CDR1 SGHKS, CDR2 YYEKEE (reference sequence). Losses at the gene ends were 4 bases for V and 6 bases for J; bases not matched to a gene: 7. The CDR3 sequence is 13 residues long.